This TCR beta chain was retrieved from a study of vaccination and CD4 T cells after COVID-19. Study as a whole: Between diagnosis and the drawing of post-COVID samples lay a median roughly 94 days (range 35 to 161). Post-vaccine sampling followed dose two by a median roughly 70 days (range 14 to 241). Control cultures were given a CEFX pool, an HIV-1 Nef pool, or no peptide.

Oncomine TCR Beta short-read sequencing was applied to DNA from cultured CD4+ T cells. Investigators isolated genomic DNA from cultured CD4+ T cells. MiXCR, applied by TCRdb to the PCR reads, yields one record per CDR3 protein. This sample carries approximately 9,000 distinct CDR3 sequences, over 65% of them seen once, and the ten largest clones take roughly 25%. Of note for this clonotype: Its specificity is unknown.

Specified treatment: roughly ten-day PBMC culture with coronavirus spike peptide pools or control peptides (ViraFEST assay). V was pared by 5 bases and J by 0 bases, with 14 bases between. The CDR3 sequence is 16 residues long. Germline CDR1 and CDR2: SEHNR and FQNEAQ (reference sequence). The chain couples TRBV7-9 to TRBJ1-3; D is undetermined. This receptor was taken from a human donor who had recovered from COVID-19. The sequencing sample was made of CD4+ T cells from blood, cultured in vitro. The CDR3 sequence is CASSPGPVSSGNTIYF. CDR3 DNA: TGTGCCAGCAGCCCCGGGCCTGTGAGCTCTGGAAACACCATATATTTT.